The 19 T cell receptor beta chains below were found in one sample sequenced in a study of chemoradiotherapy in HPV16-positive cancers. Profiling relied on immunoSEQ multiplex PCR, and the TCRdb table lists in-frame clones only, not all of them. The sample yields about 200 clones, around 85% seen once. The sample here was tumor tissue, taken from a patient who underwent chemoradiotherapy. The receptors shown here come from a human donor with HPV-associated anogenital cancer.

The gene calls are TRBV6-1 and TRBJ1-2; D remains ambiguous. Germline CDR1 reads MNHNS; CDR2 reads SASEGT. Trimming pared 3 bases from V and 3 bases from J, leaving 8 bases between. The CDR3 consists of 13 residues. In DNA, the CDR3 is TGTGCCAGCAGTGACGGTTTCTACTATGGCTACACCTTC. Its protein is CASSDGFYYGYTF.

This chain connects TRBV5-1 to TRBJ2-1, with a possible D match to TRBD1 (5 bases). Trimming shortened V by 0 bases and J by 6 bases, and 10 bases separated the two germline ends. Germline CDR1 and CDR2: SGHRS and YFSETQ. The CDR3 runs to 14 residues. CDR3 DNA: TGCGCCAGCAGCTTGGACCTTGGGGCCAATGAGCAGTTCTTC. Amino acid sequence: CASSLDLGANEQFF.

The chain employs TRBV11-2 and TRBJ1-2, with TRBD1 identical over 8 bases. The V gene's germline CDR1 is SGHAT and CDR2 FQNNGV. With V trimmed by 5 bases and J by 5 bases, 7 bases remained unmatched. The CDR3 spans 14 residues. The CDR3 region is CASSLSRQGYGYTF. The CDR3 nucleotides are TGTGCCAGCAGCCTTAGCAGACAGGGGTATGGCTACACCTTC. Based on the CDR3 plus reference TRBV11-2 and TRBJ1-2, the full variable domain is EAGVAQSPRYKIIEKRQSVAFWCNPISGHATLYWYQQILGQGPKLLIQFQNNGVVDDSQLPKDRFSAERLKGVDSTLKIQPAKLEDSAVYLCASSLSRQGYGYTFGSGTRLTVV.

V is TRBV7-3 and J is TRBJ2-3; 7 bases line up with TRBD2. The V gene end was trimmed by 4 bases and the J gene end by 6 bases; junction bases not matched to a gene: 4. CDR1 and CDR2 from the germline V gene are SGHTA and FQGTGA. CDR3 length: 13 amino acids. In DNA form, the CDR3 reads TGTGCCAGCAGCTCCATGGGAGGGGATACGCAGTATTTT. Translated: CASSSMGGDTQYF.

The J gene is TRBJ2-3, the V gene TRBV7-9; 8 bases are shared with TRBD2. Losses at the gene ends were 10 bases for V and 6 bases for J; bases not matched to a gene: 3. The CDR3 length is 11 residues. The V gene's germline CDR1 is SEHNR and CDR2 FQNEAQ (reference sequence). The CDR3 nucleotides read TGTGCCACGGGGGGGATCGATACGCAGTATTTT. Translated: CATGGIDTQYF.

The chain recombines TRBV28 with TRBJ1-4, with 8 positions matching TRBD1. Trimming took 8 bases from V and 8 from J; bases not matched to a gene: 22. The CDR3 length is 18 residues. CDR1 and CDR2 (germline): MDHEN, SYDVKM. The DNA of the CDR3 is TGTGCCAGCGAAACCCTGCTAGGGCCGGACAGGGTTAACGAAAAACTGTTTTTT. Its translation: CASETLLGPDRVNEKLFF.

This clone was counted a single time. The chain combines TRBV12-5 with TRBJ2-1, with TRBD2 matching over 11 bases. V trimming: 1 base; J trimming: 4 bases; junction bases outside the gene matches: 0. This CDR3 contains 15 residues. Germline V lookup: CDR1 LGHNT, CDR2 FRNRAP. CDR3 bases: TGTGCTAGTGGTTTGGGACTAGCGGGGTACAATGAGCAGTTCTTC. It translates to CASGLGLAGYNEQFF.

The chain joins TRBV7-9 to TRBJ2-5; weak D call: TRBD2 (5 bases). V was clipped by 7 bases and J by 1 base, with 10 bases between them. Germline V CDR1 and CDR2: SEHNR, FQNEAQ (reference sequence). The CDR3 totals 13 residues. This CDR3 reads CASTTSGQETQYF. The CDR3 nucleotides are TGTGCCAGCACCACGAGCGGCCAAGAGACCCAGTACTTC.

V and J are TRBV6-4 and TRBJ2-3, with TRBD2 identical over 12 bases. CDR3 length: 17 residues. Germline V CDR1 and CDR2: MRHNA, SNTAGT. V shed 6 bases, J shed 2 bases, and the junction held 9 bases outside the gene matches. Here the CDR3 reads CASRFLAGGPATDTQYF. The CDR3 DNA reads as TGTGCCAGCAGATTTCTAGCGGGAGGGCCTGCCACAGATACGCAGTATTTT.

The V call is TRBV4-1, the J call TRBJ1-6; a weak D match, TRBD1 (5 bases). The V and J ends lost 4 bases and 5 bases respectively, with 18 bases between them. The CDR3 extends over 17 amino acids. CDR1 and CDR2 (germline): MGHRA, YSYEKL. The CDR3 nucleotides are TGCGCCAGCAGCCGGACATGGACGGGGAAGGATAATTCACCCCTCCACTTT. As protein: CASSRTWTGKDNSPLHF.

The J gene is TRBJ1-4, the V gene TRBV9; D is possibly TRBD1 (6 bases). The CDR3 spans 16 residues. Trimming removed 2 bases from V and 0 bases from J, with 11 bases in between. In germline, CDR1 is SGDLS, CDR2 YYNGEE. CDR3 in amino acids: CASSVSRGATNEKLFF. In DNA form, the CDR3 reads TGTGCCAGCAGCGTTAGCAGGGGAGCAACTAATGAAAAACTGTTTTTT.

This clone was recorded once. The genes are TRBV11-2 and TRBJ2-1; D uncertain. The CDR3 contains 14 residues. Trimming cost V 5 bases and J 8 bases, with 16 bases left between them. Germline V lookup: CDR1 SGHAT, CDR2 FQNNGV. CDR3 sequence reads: CASSPPHQSDEQFF. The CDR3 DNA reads TGTGCCAGCAGCCCACCGCACCAGTCCGATGAGCAGTTCTTC. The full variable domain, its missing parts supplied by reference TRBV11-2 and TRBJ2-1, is EAGVAQSPRYKIIEKRQSVAFWCNPISGHATLYWYQQILGQGPKLLIQFQNNGVVDDSQLPKDRFSAERLKGVDSTLKIQPAKLEDSAVYLCASSPPHQSDEQFFGPGTRLTVL.

CDR3 bases: TGTGCCAGTAGTGACGGATTTGCTTATCAGCCCCAGCATTTT. This gives the protein CASSDGFAYQPQHF. J is TRBJ1-5 and V is TRBV19; D gene ambiguous. Trimming took 5 bases from V and 5 from J, leaving 13 bases between them. The CDR3 totals 14 residues. The germline CDR1 and CDR2 sequences are LNHDA and SQIVND (reference sequence).

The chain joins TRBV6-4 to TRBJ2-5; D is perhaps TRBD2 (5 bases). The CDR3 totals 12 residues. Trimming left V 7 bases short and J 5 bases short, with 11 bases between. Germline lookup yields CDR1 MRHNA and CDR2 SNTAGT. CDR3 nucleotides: TGTGCCAGCACGGGGTTTAGGGAGACCCAGTACTTC. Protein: CASTGFRETQYF.

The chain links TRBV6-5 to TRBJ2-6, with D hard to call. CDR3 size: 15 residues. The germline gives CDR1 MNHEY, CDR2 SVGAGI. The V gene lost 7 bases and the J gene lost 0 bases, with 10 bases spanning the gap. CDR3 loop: CASTPRSSGANVLTF. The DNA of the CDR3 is TGTGCCAGCACTCCGAGAAGCTCTGGGGCCAACGTCCTGACTTTC.

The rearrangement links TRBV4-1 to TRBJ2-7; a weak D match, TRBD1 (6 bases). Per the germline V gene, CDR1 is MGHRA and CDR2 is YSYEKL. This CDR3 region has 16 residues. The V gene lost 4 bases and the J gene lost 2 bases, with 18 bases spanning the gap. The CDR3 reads CASSREQGGWAYEQYF. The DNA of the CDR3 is TGCGCCAGCAGCCGAGAACAGGGTGGATGGGCCTACGAGCAGTACTTC.

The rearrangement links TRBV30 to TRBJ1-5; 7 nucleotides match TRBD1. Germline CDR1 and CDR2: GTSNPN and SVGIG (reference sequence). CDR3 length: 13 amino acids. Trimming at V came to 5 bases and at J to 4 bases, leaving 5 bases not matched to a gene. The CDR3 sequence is CAWGTAGNQPQHF. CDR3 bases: TGTGCCTGGGGGACAGCGGGAAATCAGCCCCAGCATTTT.

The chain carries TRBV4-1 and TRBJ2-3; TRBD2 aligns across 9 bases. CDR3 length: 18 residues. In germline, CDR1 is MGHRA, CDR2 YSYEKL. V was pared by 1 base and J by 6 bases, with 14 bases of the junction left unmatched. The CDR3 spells CASSQGESSGGIGDTQYF. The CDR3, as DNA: TGCGCCAGCAGCCAAGGGGAGTCCAGCGGGGGGATAGGTGATACGCAGTATTTT.

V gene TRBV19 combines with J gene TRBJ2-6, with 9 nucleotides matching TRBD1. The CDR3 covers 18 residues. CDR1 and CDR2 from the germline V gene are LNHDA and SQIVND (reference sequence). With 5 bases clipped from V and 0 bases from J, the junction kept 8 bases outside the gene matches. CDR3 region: CASSFRTGVYSGANVLTF. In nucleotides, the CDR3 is TGTGCCAGTAGTTTTAGGACAGGGGTTTACTCTGGGGCCAACGTCCTGACTTTC.